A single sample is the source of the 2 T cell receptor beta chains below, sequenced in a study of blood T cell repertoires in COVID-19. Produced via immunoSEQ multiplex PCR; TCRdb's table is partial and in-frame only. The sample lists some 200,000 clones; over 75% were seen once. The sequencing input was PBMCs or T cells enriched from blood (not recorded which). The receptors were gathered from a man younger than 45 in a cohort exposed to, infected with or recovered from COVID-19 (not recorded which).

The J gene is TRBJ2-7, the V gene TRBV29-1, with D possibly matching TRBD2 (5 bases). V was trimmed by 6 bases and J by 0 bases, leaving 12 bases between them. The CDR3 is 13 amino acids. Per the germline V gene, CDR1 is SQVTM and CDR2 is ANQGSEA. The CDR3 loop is CSVTGMSSYEQYF. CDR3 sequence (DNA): TGCAGCGTCACCGGGATGAGCTCCTACGAGCAGTACTTC.

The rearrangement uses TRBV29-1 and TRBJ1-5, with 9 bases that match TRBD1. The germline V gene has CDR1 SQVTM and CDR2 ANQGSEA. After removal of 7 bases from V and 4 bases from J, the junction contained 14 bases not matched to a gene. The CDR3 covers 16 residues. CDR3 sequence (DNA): TGCAGCGAGCGGGACAGGGTAACCCTTAGGAATCAGCCCCAGCATTTT. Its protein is CSERDRVTLRNQPQHF.